This T cell receptor (beta chain) was sequenced during a study of blood T cells in healthy people across ages. Comments on this clonotype: Antigen: not known.

Per the germline V gene, CDR1 is DFQATT and CDR2 is SNEGSKA (reference sequence). V dropped 6 bases and J dropped 0 bases, with 17 bases sitting between them. The CDR3 length is 15 residues. Study results and limitations: It was held that the diversity estimates obtained from one million T cells were underestimates.

Primed by a sample-barcoded 5' primer and a J-beta primer mix, a second PCR proceeded for about 7 to 11 cycles. Every molecule of cDNA carried a tag from a template-switch adaptor with 12 random nucleotides. Each sample provided no less than 2.5 million CDR3-containing paired-end reads. TCRdb reprocessed the 5' RACE reads with MiXCR, giving one entry per CDR3 protein. The sample shows 1.6 million or so distinct CDR3 sequences, around 35% of them seen only once. The sample providers were healthy Caucasian people from Russia, aged roughly 6 to 95. The TCR was taken from a woman in her twenties or thirties in good health. The gene calls are TRBV20-1 and TRBJ1-1; maybe TRBD1 (5 bases). The sample comprised blood. The CDR3 sequence is CSAVERKGLNTEAFF. The CDR3 region has the DNA TGCAGTGCCGTAGAAAGGAAGGGGTTGAACACTGAAGCTTTCTTT.